The 26 T cell receptor beta chains below all came from one sample that was sequenced in a study of blood T cells in healthy people across ages. It was with a sample-barcoded 5' primer and a J-beta primer mix that a second PCR of roughly 7 to 12 cycles was run. TCRdb re-analysed the 5' RACE reads in MiXCR, keeping a single row per CDR3 protein. The profile shows 450,000 to 700,000 distinct CDR3 sequences, approximately 27% of them singletons. Sequencing input: blood. These receptors originate from a woman between 65 and 79 years old in good health.

The chain couples TRBV6-1 to TRBJ2-7; 9 nucleotides match TRBD1. V shed 8 bases and J 5 bases; nucleotides not matched to a gene: 13. The CDR3 covers 15 residues. Germline V gene sequence: CDR1 MNHNS, CDR2 SASEGT. CDR3 coding DNA: TGTGCCAGCCGTTTGGGACAGGGAATGTTCAACGAGCAGTACTTC. Translation gives CASRLGQGMFNEQYF.

DNA of the CDR3: TGTGCCAGCTCACCACCGATCCGGGAGACCCAGTACTTC. It yields the protein CASSPPIRETQYF. The genes are TRBV18 and TRBJ2-5; D is uncertain. The CDR3 runs 13 residues. V lost 0 bases and J 5 bases, leaving 7 bases between the germline ends. Germline V gives CDR1 KGHSH, CDR2 LQKENI.

This chain links TRBV24-1 with TRBJ2-1; D gene uncertain. V lost 0 bases, J lost 0 bases, and 5 bases lay in between. Per germline, CDR1 KGHDR and CDR2 SFDVKD. This CDR3 contains 15 residues. CDR3 region: CATSDLLSSYNEQFF. The CDR3 DNA is TGTGCCACCAGTGATTTGCTGAGCTCCTACAATGAGCAGTTCTTC.

The chain is built from TRBV7-9 and TRBJ2-7; TRBD2 aligns across 9 bases. Gene TRBJ2-1 matches the end of the DNA better, so the J call may be wrong. The CDR3 runs 15 residues. CDR1 is SEHNR, CDR2 FQNEAQ, per germline (reference sequence). CDR3 protein: CASSLGRGGLGEQFF. CDR3 DNA sequence: TGTGCCAGCAGCTTAGGGCGGGGGGGCCTGGGTGAGCAGTTCTTC.

The CDR3 DNA reads as TGCAGTGCTCGCCGGGACGGCGGGGCGGAACTGTTTTTT. Encoded protein: CSARRDGGAELFF. The gene calls are TRBV20-1 and TRBJ1-4; the D gene is possibly TRBD1 (5 bases). CDR3 length: 13 residues. The V gene's germline CDR1 is DFQATT and CDR2 SNEGSKA (reference sequence). V was clipped by 5 bases and J by 12 bases, with 19 bases between them.

The V and J genes are TRBV3-1 and TRBJ2-5; D is perhaps TRBD1 or TRBD2 (5 bases each). The last part of the DNA fits TRBJ2-7 better; the J call may be wrong. CDR3 length: 13 residues. Germline CDR1 and CDR2: LGHDT and YNNKEL (reference sequence). CDR3 sequence (DNA): TGTGCCAGCAGCCCCTCGGGGCGGTACGAGCAGTACTTC. Translation: CASSPSGRYEQYF.

This chain's CDR3 is CASSSQGVEADTQYF. The CDR3 DNA is TGCGCCAGCAGCTCACAGGGAGTCGAAGCAGATACGCAGTATTTT. The chain joins TRBV5-1 to TRBJ2-3; D is perhaps TRBD1 (6 bases). This CDR3 comprises 15 residues. In germline, CDR1 is SGHRS, CDR2 YFSETQ. Trimming removed 3 bases from V and 4 bases from J, with 15 bases in between.

The V call is TRBV2, the J call TRBJ2-1, with TRBD2 matching 11 bases. Trimming cost V 5 bases and J 3 bases; bases outside gene matches: 3. The length of the CDR3 is 15 residues. Germline V gene lookup returns CDR1 SNHLY and CDR2 FYNNEI. The CDR3 here is CASSNSGGGYNEQFF. The DNA of the CDR3 is TGTGCCAGCAGTAATAGCGGGGGGGGCTACAATGAGCAGTTCTTC.

The J gene is TRBJ1-5, the V gene TRBV4-1, with a weak D call TRBD1 (6 bases). The V end lost 4 bases, the J end lost 1 base, and 11 bases lay between the germline ends. Looked up from germline, CDR1 is MGHRA and CDR2 is YSYEKL. The CDR3 consists of 15 residues. In nucleotides, the CDR3 is TGCGCCAGCAGCCCATGGACAGTGAGCAATCAGCCCCAGCATTTT. Protein: CASSPWTVSNQPQHF.

The chain links TRBV30 to TRBJ2-3; unclear D gene. CDR1 GTSNPN and CDR2 SVGIG come from the germline V gene (reference sequence). V was shortened by 4 bases and J by 4 bases, with 6 bases between the two germline ends. This CDR3 has 11 residues. CDR3 DNA sequence: TGTGCCTGGAAAATCTCAGATACGCAGTATTTT. Translation: CAWKISDTQYF.

This clonotype was observed a handful of times. V and J are TRBV20-1 and TRBJ1-5, with 7 nucleotides matching TRBD1. Germline V lookup: CDR1 DFQATT, CDR2 SNEGSKA (reference sequence). The CDR3 spans 14 residues. The V and J ends lost 2 bases and 3 bases, in that order; junction bases with no gene match: 4. CDR3 residues: CSARTGTVNQPQHF. Here the CDR3 DNA reads TGCAGTGCTAGAACCGGGACAGTCAATCAGCCCCAGCATTTT.

The V and J genes are TRBV12-3 or TRBV12-4 and TRBJ2-3; no clear D gene. With 1 base removed from V and 2 bases from J, the gap between germline ends came to 7 bases. CDR3 length: 14 amino acids. CDR3 region: CASSLGFPTDTQYF. The CDR3 DNA reads TGTGCCAGCAGTTTAGGATTCCCCACAGATACGCAGTATTTT.

This clonotype was recorded a few times. This chain joins TRBV5-1 and TRBJ2-5; 9 bases map to TRBD2. Germline CDR1 SGHRS, CDR2 YFSETQ. This CDR3 is 17 amino acids long. The V and J ends lost 4 bases and 4 bases, in that order; junction bases with no gene match: 14. CDR3 DNA sequence: TGCGCCAGCAGCCCTCCGGGTGGTAGCGGGGGCACAGAGACCCAGTACTTC. Translated, it gives CASSPPGGSGGTETQYF.

V gene TRBV14 combines with J gene TRBJ2-3; TRBD2 matches at 13 bases. The CDR3 runs to 14 residues. The J segment lost 11 bases and the V segment lost 1 base, leaving 3 bases of the junction unmatched. Germline CDR1 reads SGHDN; CDR2 reads FVKESK. The CDR3 spells CASSQAGTSGEQYF. The DNA of the CDR3 is TGTGCCAGCAGCCAAGCGGGGACTAGCGGGGAGCAGTATTTT.

This rearrangement joins TRBV21-1 to TRBJ2-5; the DNA was not compared with TRBD2, the D call given in the table. The DNA end is a closer match to TRBJ2-7, so the J assignment may be wrong. TRBV21-1 is annotated as a pseudogene. The CDR3 runs to 14 residues. CDR3 DNA: TGTGCCAGCTCCAGGACTAGCGGGGTCTACGAGCAGTACTTC. Protein product: CASSRTSGVYEQYF.

The J gene is TRBJ2-1, the V gene TRBV29-1, with unresolved D. CDR1 is SQVTM and CDR2 is ANQGSEA in the germline V gene. The V end lost 0 bases, the J end lost 5 bases, and 8 bases lay between the germline ends. This CDR3 has 13 residues. The CDR3 here is CSVEDNWNNEQFF. The DNA of the CDR3 is TGCAGCGTTGAAGACAACTGGAACAATGAGCAGTTCTTC.

The J gene is TRBJ1-6, the V gene TRBV20-1; no firm D call. The CDR3 has 16 residues. V lost 6 bases and J 7 bases, leaving 22 bases between the germline ends. The germline gives CDR1 DFQATT, CDR2 SNEGSKA (reference sequence). The CDR3 loop is CSARGALTQLNSPLHF. The CDR3 DNA reads TGCAGTGCCCGGGGAGCCCTCACCCAACTAAATTCACCCCTCCACTTT.

In its sample, this clonotype was seen a few times. The chain combines TRBV11-2 with TRBJ2-3, with D unresolved. This CDR3 spans 13 amino acids. The V end was cut by 1 base, the J end by 11 bases, with 13 bases between. Germline-derived CDR1 and CDR2 are SGHAT and FQNNGV. The CDR3 DNA sequence: TGTGCCAGCAGCTTAGGGTGGCCGCCGGGGCAGTATTTT. It yields the protein CASSLGWPPGQYF.

The rearrangement uses TRBV6-5 and TRBJ1-4; D perhaps matches TRBD1 (5 bases). CDR1 is MNHEY and CDR2 is SVGAGI in the germline V gene. This CDR3 spans 14 amino acids. With 7 bases removed from V and 7 bases from J, the gap between germline ends came to 16 bases. Here the CDR3 DNA reads TGTGCCAGCATGACCGGAGCCCAGGGTGAAAAACTGTTTTTT. It translates to CASMTGAQGEKLFF.

The chain recombines TRBV7-2 with TRBJ2-7; 7 bases line up with TRBD1. The V and J ends lost 4 bases and 9 bases, in that order; junction bases with no gene match: 12. From germline, CDR1 is SGHTA and CDR2 FQGNSA. The CDR3 contains 14 residues. The DNA of the CDR3 is TGTGCCAGCAGCTCGACCCCCGATAGGGGGCGGCAGTACTTC. This gives the protein CASSSTPDRGRQYF. Together with reference TRBV7-2 and TRBJ2-7, the CDR3 gives the full variable domain: GAGVSQSPSNKVTEKGKDVELRCDPISGHTALYWYRQSLGQGLEFLIYFQGNSAPDKSGLPSDRFSAERTGGSVSTLTIQRTQQEDSAVYLCASSSTPDRGRQYFGPGTRLTVT.

The chain has TRBV3-1 and TRBJ2-3; 7 bases match TRBD2. Losses at the gene ends were 1 base for V and 0 bases for J; bases not matched to a gene: 4. The CDR3 consists of 16 residues. Germline CDR1 and CDR2: LGHDT and YNNKEL (reference sequence). CDR3 in amino acids: CASSQAGTISTDTQYF. For the CDR3, the DNA is TGTGCCAGCAGCCAAGCTGGGACTATCAGCACAGATACGCAGTATTTT.

The chain uses TRBV19 and TRBJ1-4; D may be TRBD1 (5 bases). The germline V gene encodes CDR1 LNHDA and CDR2 SQIVND (reference sequence). Trimming pared 7 bases from V and 6 bases from J, leaving 12 bases between. CDR3 length: 13 amino acids. CDR3 bases: TGTGCCAGTACCGACAGAGCCCATGAAAAACTGTTTTTT. Residues: CASTDRAHEKLFF.

This clonotype was detected a few times. The CDR3 sequence: CASSDPGNTEAFF. Written as DNA, the CDR3 is TGTGCCAGCAGTGATCCAGGGAACACTGAAGCTTTCTTT. V and J are TRBV6-2 or TRBV6-3 and TRBJ1-1; D not resolved. The V end lost 5 bases, the J end lost 1 base, and 8 bases lay between the germline ends. The germline CDR1 and CDR2 sequences are MNHEY and SVGEGT. This CDR3 has 13 residues.

With respect to this clonotype: A much more abundant neighbour one base away suggests this may be a read error. The chain combines TRBV6-6 with TRBJ2-4, with D possibly being TRBD1 (6 bases). Germline V gene data show CDR1 as MNHNY and CDR2 as SVGAGI (reference sequence). V lost 2 bases, J lost 1 base, and 12 bases lay in between. The CDR3 is 16 amino acids. CDR3 sequence reads: CASSYGWGLAKNIQYF. The CDR3 DNA reads TGTGCCAGCAGTTACGGTTGGGGGCTTGCCAAAAACATTCAGTACTTC.

This clonotype was detected only a few times. V gene TRBV7-2 combines with J gene TRBJ2-2, with D perhaps matching TRBD1 (5 bases). In germline, CDR1 is SGHTA, CDR2 FQGNSA. Trimming took 5 bases from V and 4 from J, leaving 11 bases between them. The CDR3 is made up of 14 amino acids. The CDR3 loop reads CASSTPGSTGELFF. DNA of the CDR3: TGTGCCAGCAGCACCCCAGGGTCCACCGGGGAGCTGTTTTTT. Combining the CDR3 with reference TRBV7-2 and TRBJ2-2 gives the whole variable domain GAGVSQSPSNKVTEKGKDVELRCDPISGHTALYWYRQSLGQGLEFLIYFQGNSAPDKSGLPSDRFSAERTGGSVSTLTIQRTQQEDSAVYLCASSTPGSTGELFFGEGSRLTVL.

The chain has TRBV3-1 and TRBJ2-5; 8 nucleotides agree with TRBD2. This CDR3 comprises 16 residues. The V segment lost 1 base and the J segment 7 bases; nucleotides outside the gene matches: 11. The germline gives CDR1 LGHDT, CDR2 YNNKEL (reference sequence). The CDR3 loop reads CASSQVGLSREGTQYF. CDR3 sequence (DNA): TGTGCCAGCAGCCAAGTGGGACTAAGTCGGGAGGGGACCCAGTACTTC.